What follows are 3 T cell receptor beta chains derived from one specimen sequenced in a study of blood T cell repertoires in COVID-19. Sequencing used immunoSEQ multiplex PCR; TCRdb keeps in-frame clones, though not all of them. The data hold 250,000 or so clones, with about 85% observed a single time. The sequenced material came from PBMCs or T cells enriched from blood (not recorded which). These receptors were obtained from a man younger than 40 who had recovered from COVID-19.

The count of this clone is one. In the same sample, other DNA sequences code for this CDR3. The chain carries TRBV7-6 and TRBJ1-4; tentatively, D is TRBD1 (5 bases). Germline lookup yields CDR1 SGHVS and CDR2 FNYEAQ. The CDR3 consists of 15 residues. V was shortened by 1 base and J by 5 bases, with 11 bases between the two germline ends. CDR3 bases: TGTGCCAGCAGCTTAGGGGCGGGACGAAATGAAAAACTGTTTTTT. The encoded protein is CASSLGAGRNEKLFF. The full variable domain, completed using reference TRBV7-6 and TRBJ1-4, is GAGVSQSPRYKVTKRGQDVALRCDPISGHVSLYWYRQALGQGPEFLTYFNYEAQQDKSGLPNDRFSAERPEGSISTLTIQRTEQRDSAMYRCASSLGAGRNEKLFFGSGTQLSVL.

The genes are TRBV4-1 and TRBJ2-7; a weak D match, TRBD2 (6 bases). Germline V gene data show CDR1 as MGHRA and CDR2 as YSYEKL. This CDR3 region has 15 residues. Deletions cut 3 bases from V and 0 bases from J, with 12 bases between. CDR3 in amino acids: CASSQTSDYSYEQYF. In nucleotides, the CDR3 is TGCGCCAGCAGCCAGACATCGGACTACTCCTACGAGCAGTACTTC.

This clone has only a few counts. The rearrangement joins TRBV27 to TRBJ2-7; 10 bases map to TRBD1. CDR1 and CDR2 (germline): MNHEY, SMNVEV (reference sequence). CDR3 length: 16 residues. With V trimmed by 0 bases and J by 1 base, 3 bases remained unmatched. For the CDR3, the DNA is TGTGCCAGCAGTTTATCGGGACAGGGGATTTCCTACGAGCAGTACTTC. This sequence encodes CASSLSGQGISYEQYF.